This TCR beta chain emerged from a study of blood T cell repertoires in COVID-19. Study background: Acute-phase and convalescent COVID-19 samples originated in the United States, Italy and Spain.

Only a few counts were recorded for this clone. The CDR3 has 17 residues. V was shortened by 1 base and J by 5 bases, with 18 bases between the two germline ends. The germline gives CDR1 LNHNV, CDR2 YYDKDF (reference sequence). This table comes from immunoSEQ multiplex PCR, and its TCRdb copy is limited to in-frame clones, with some not included. The sample records approximately 150,000 clones, roughly 82% being singletons. This TCR derives from a woman between 65 and 79 years old with acute or convalescent COVID-19. V is TRBV15 and J is TRBJ2-1; a weak D match, TRBD1 (6 bases). The sample taken for sequencing was peripheral blood. CDR3 coding DNA: TGTGCCACCAGCAGAGGTAGGGGGTGGTCGGCTGACAATGAGCAGTTCTTC. Its translation: CATSRGRGWSADNEQFF.